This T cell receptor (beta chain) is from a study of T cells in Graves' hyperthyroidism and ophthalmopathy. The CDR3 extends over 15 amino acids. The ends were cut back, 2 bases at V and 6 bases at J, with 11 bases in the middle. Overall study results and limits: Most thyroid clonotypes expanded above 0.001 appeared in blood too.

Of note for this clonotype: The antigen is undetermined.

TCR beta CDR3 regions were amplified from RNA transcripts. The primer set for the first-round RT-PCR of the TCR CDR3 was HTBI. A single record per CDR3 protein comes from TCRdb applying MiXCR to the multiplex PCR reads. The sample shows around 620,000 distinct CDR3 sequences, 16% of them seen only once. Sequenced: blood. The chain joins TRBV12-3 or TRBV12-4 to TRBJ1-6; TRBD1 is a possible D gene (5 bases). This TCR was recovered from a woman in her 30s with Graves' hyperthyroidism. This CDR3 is CASSLRHRGNSPLHF. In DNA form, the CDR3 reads TGTGCCAGCAGTTTAAGGCATAGGGGTAATTCACCCCTCCACTTT.